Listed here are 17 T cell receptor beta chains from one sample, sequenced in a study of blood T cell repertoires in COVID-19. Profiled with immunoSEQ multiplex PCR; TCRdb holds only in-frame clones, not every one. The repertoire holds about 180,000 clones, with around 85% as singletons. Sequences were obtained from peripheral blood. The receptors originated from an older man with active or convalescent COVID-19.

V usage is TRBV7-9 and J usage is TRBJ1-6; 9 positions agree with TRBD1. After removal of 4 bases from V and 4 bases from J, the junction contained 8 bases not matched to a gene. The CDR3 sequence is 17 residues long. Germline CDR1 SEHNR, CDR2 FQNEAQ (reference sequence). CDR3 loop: CASSYAPGQGYNSPLHF. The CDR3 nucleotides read TGTGCCAGCAGCTATGCCCCGGGACAGGGTTATAATTCACCCCTCCACTTT.

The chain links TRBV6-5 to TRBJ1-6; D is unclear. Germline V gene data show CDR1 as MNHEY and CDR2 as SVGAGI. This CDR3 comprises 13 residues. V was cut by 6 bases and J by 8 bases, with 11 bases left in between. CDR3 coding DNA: TGTGCCAGCAGGTGGGCCGTAGATTCACCCCTCCACTTT. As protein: CASRWAVDSPLHF.

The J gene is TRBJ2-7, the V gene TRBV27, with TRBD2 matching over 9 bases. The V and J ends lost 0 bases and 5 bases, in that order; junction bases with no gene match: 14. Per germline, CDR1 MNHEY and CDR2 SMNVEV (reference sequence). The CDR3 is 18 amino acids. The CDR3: CASSLSGGLALILNEQYF. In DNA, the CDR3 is TGTGCCAGCAGTTTATCGGGGGGACTAGCTTTAATTTTGAACGAGCAGTACTTC.

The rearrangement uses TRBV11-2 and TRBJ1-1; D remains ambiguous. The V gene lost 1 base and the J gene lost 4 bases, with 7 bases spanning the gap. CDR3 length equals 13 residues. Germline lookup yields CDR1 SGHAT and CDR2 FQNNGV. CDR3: CASSLAEGTEAFF. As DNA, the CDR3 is TGTGCCAGCAGCTTAGCGGAGGGCACTGAAGCTTTCTTT.

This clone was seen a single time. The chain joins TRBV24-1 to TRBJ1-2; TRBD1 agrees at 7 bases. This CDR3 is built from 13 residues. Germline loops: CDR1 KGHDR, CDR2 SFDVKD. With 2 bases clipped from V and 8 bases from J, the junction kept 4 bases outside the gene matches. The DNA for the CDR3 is TGTGCCACCAGTGATTCCCGACAGGGCGGCTACACCTTC. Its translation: CATSDSRQGGYTF.

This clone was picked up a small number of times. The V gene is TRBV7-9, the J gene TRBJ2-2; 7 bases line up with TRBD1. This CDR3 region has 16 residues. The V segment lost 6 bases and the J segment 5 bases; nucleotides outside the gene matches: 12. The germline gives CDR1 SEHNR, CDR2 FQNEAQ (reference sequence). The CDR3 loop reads CASRRGRWDGTGELFF. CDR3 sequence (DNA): TGTGCCAGCAGAAGGGGGCGCTGGGATGGAACCGGGGAGCTGTTTTTT.

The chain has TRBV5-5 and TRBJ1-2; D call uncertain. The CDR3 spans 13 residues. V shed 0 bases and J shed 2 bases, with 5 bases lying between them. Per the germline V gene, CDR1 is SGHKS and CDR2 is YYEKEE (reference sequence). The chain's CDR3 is CASSLDKNYGYTF. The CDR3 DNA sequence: TGTGCCAGCAGCTTGGACAAAAACTATGGCTACACCTTC.

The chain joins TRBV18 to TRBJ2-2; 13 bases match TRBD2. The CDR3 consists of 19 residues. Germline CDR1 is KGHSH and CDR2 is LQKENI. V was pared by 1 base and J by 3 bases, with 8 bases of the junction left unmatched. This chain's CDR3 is CASSPLELAGGPYTGELFF. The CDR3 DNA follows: TGTGCCAGCTCACCACTCGAACTAGCGGGGGGGCCGTACACCGGGGAGCTGTTTTTT. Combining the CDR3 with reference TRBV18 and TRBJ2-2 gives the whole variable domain NAGVMQNPRHLVRRRGQEARLRCSPMKGHSHVYWYRQLPEEGLKFMVYLQKENIIDESGMPKERFSAEFPKEGPSILRIQQVVRGDSAAYFCASSPLELAGGPYTGELFFGEGSRLTVL.

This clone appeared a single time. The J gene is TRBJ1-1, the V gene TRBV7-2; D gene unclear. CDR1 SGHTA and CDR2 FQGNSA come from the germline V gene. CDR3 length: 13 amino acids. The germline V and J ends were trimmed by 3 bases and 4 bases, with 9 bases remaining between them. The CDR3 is CASSFSTGTEAFF. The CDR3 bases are TGTGCCAGCAGCTTTTCCACGGGCACTGAAGCTTTCTTT.

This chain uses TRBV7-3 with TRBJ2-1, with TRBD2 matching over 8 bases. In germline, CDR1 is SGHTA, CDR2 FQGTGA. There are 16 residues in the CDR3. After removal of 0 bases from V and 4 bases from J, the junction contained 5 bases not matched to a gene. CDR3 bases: TGTGCCAGCAGCTTAACGGCACTAGCGGTTTACAATGAGCAGTTCTTC. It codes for CASSLTALAVYNEQFF.

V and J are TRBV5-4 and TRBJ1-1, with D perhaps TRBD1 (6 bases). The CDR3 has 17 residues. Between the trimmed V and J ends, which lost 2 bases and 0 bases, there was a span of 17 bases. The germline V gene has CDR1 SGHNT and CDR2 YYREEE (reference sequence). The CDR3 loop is CASSFPKQGTMNTEAFF. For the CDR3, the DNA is TGTGCCAGCAGCTTCCCTAAACAGGGTACAATGAACACTGAAGCTTTCTTT.

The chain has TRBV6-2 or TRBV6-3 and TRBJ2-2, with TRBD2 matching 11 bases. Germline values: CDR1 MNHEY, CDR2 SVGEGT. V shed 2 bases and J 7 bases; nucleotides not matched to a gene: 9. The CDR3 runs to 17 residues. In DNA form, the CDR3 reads TGTGCCAGCAGTTACCGCGGACTAGCGGGCTGGCTCGGGGAGCTGTTTTTT. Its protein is CASSYRGLAGWLGELFF.

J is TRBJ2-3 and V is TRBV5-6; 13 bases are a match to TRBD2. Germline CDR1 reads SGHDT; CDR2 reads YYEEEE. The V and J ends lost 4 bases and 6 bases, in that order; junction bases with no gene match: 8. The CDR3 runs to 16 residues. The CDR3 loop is CASSPRLAGGMDTQYF. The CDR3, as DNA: TGTGCCAGCAGCCCCCGACTAGCGGGGGGCATGGATACGCAGTATTTT.

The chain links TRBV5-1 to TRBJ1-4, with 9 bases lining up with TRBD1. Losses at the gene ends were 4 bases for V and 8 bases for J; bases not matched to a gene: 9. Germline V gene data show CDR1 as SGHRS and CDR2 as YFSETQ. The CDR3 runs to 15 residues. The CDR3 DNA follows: TGCGCCAGCAGCACAGTACAGGGGGCGCAAGAAAAACTGTTTTTT. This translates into CASSTVQGAQEKLFF.

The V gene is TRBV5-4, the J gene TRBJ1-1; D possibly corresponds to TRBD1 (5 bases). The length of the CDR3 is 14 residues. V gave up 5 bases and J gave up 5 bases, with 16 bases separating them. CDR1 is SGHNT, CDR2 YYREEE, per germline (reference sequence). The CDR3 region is CASRPGGEETEAFF. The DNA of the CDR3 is TGTGCCAGCAGGCCCGGGGGGGAGGAGACTGAAGCTTTCTTT.

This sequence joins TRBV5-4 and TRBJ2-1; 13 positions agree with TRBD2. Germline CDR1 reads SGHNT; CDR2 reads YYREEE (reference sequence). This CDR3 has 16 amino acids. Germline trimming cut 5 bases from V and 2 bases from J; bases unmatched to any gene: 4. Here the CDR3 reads CASRTGLAGAYNEQFF. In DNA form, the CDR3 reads TGTGCCAGCAGAACAGGACTAGCGGGGGCCTACAATGAGCAGTTCTTC.

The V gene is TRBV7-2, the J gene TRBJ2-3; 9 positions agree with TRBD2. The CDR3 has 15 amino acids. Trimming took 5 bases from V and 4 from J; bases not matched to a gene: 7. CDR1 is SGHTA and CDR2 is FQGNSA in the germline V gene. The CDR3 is CASSISGSWADTQYF. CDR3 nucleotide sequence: TGTGCCAGCAGCATTAGCGGGAGTTGGGCAGATACGCAGTATTTT. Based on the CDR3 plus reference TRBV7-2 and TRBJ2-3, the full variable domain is GAGVSQSPSNKVTEKGKDVELRCDPISGHTALYWYRQSLGQGLEFLIYFQGNSAPDKSGLPSDRFSAERTGGSVSTLTIQRTQQEDSAVYLCASSISGSWADTQYFGPGTRLTVL.